The clone carrying this TCR beta chain was counted a few times. The target antigen is unknown. These data come from a study of HIV-infected children after antiretroviral therapy interruption. Germline V gene lookup returns CDR1 MNHEY and CDR2 SVGAGI. The CDR3 is made up of 12 amino acids. The V and J ends lost 1 base and 10 bases respectively, with 8 bases between them. Study-wide points: Naive CD4+ sequences overlapped less between time points once interruption began.

Stated treatment: PENTA 11 planned treatment interruption arm or continuous ART arm. RNA-based 3' RACE libraries used unique molecular identifiers. TCRdb used MiXCR to reprocess the 3' RACE reads, holding one entry per CDR3 protein. The profile shows tens of thousands of distinct CDR3 sequences, just over 6.5% of them singletons. The clonotype comes from a pool of human donors with HIV. The chain recombines TRBV6-5 with TRBJ2-1; D unclear. Sample: CD45RA+ CD4+ T cells from PBMCs, pooled from several time points, taken from a donor given antiretroviral therapy, either interrupted or continuous. Regarding subset: naive CD4+ CD45RA+ CD45RO- T cells. The CDR3 reads CASSYFLREQFF. Here the CDR3 DNA reads TGTGCCAGCAGTTACTTCCTACGGGAGCAGTTCTTC.